A selection of T cell receptor beta chains follows, all from one sample in a study of T-cell memory formation after mild COVID-19. TCRdb passed the 5' RACE reads through MiXCR, listing each CDR3 protein once. This sample yields around 320,000 distinct CDR3 sequences, of which more than 13% are seen a single time; around 23% belongs to the top ten. What was sequenced was PBMCs or a T cell subset sorted from them (not recorded which). The receptors here all came from a man between 18 and 35 years old who had mild COVID-19 (a few samples of this study predate the infection). Cell type and time point are not known. Each CDR3 is given with its conserved first and last residue. Fields, in order: clone size, V gene, D gene, J gene, CDR3 protein, CDR3 DNA. The D gene is left open where the match is weak. The size field is filled for only some rows; it gives once, few, many or a size class.

-,TRBV7-2,-,TRBJ1-2,CAGGLYYGYTF,TGTGCCGGAGGGCTCTACTATGGCTACACCTTC
-,TRBV27,-,TRBJ2-3,CASSSIGPRTDTQYF,TGTGCCAGCAGTTCCATCGGACCACGCACAGATACGCAGTATTTT
-,TRBV18,-,TRBJ2-3,CASSPWASTDTQYF,TGTGCCAGCTCACCATGGGCTAGCACAGATACGCAGTATTTT
few,TRBV3-1,-,TRBJ1-2,CASSRSPKTGSANYGYTF,TGTGCCAGCAGTCGATCCCCCAAAACAGGGTCGGCTAACTATGGCTACACCTTC
few,TRBV7-6,TRBD1,TRBJ2-1,CASSLPTGRHEQFF,TGTGCCAGCAGCTTACCGACAGGGCGGCATGAGCAGTTCTTC
-,TRBV7-9,-,TRBJ2-5,CASSLVDNYQETQYF,TGTGCCAGCAGCTTGGTCGATAATTACCAAGAGACCCAGTACTTC
-,TRBV25-1,-,TRBJ1-4,CASSDQGEKLFF,TGTGCCAGCAGTGATCAGGGAGAAAAACTGTTTTTT
-,TRBV9,TRBD2,TRBJ2-2,CASSLAGGYTGELFF,TGTGCCAGCAGCCTAGCGGGGGGCTACACCGGGGAGCTGTTTTTT
-,TRBV18,TRBD1,TRBJ2-7,CASSGDRTYEQYF,TGTGCCAGCTCAGGGGACAGGACCTACGAGCAGTACTTC
-,TRBV11-3,-,TRBJ2-3,CASSSGLSKPDTQYF,TGTGCCAGCAGCTCGGGACTTTCCAAACCAGATACGCAGTATTTT
-,TRBV24-1,-,TRBJ2-1,CATMGGAPSRQFF,TGTGCCACCATGGGGGGCGCACCTTCCAGGCAGTTCTTC
-,TRBV20-1,TRBD1,TRBJ1-1,CSARPTGRNTEAFF,TGCAGTGCTAGACCGACAGGGCGAAACACTGAAGCTTTCTTT
many,TRBV6-5,-,TRBJ2-5,CASSYRPKLETQYF,TGTGCCAGCAGTTACAGGCCGAAATTAGAGACCCAGTACTTC
-,TRBV20-1,-,TRBJ2-7,CSARDRGATYEQYF,TGCAGTGCTAGAGATAGGGGGGCTACCTACGAGCAGTACTTC
-,TRBV20-1,-,TRBJ2-7,CSARDEAGKYEQYF,TGCAGTGCTAGAGATGAGGCGGGGAAATACGAGCAGTACTTC
few,TRBV20-1,-,TRBJ1-1,CSANLAQKAFF,TGCAGTGCCAATCTTGCCCAAAAAGCTTTCTTT
few,TRBV5-1,-,TRBJ2-3,CASSFKGGSDTQYF,TGCGCCAGCAGCTTTAAAGGGGGATCAGATACGCAGTATTTT
few,TRBV7-9,-,TRBJ1-1,CASSHSESTEAFF,TGTGCCAGCAGTCATTCGGAGAGCACTGAAGCTTTCTTT
few,TRBV6-2/TRBV6-3,-,TRBJ1-1,CASSYGSGEAFF,TGTGCCAGCAGTTACGGTTCGGGAGAAGCTTTCTTT
few,TRBV7-2,TRBD1,TRBJ2-7,CASAPRQGLEQYF,TGTGCCAGCGCGCCAAGACAGGGTCTAGAGCAGTACTTC
many,TRBV5-1,-,TRBJ2-1,CASSLGPGSSYNEQFF,TGCGCCAGCAGCCTCGGCCCGGGGAGCTCCTACAATGAGCAGTTCTTC
-,TRBV5-1,-,TRBJ1-1,CASSLGARNTEAFF,TGCGCCAGCAGCTTGGGGGCGAGAAACACTGAAGCTTTCTTT
-,TRBV10-1,-,TRBJ2-3,CASSERVGDTQYF,TGCGCCAGCAGTGAAAGGGTCGGAGATACGCAGTATTTT
-,TRBV6-2/TRBV6-3,TRBD1,TRBJ2-2,CASSRDRVSRNTGELFF,TGTGCCAGCAGTCGGGACAGGGTTTCTCGGAACACCGGGGAGCTGTTTTTT
few,TRBV5-1,-,TRBJ1-1,CASSLGQIMNIEAFF,TGCGCCAGCAGCCTCGGACAGATTATGAACATTGAAGCTTTCTTT
many,TRBV4-3,TRBD2,TRBJ2-1,CASSQNWASGGEQFF,TGCGCCAGCAGCCAAAACTGGGCTAGCGGGGGTGAGCAGTTCTTC
-,TRBV28,TRBD2,TRBJ2-5,CASRKIRDYLQETQYF,TGTGCCAGCAGGAAGATTCGGGACTACCTCCAAGAGACCCAGTACTTC
few,TRBV30,-,TRBJ1-1,CAWSAGLTGNTEAFF,TGTGCCTGGAGCGCGGGATTGACAGGGAACACTGAAGCTTTCTTT
few,TRBV12-3/TRBV12-4,-,TRBJ2-5,CASSTPIGDVYQETQYF,TGTGCCAGCAGTACCCCGATCGGGGACGTATACCAAGAGACCCAGTACTTC
few,TRBV28,-,TRBJ2-3,CASSFLVGDTQYF,TGTGCCAGCAGTTTCCTAGTTGGAGATACGCAGTATTTT
-,TRBV5-1,-,TRBJ1-1,CASSSRVGSSTEAFF,TGCGCCAGCAGCTCGCGGGTGGGGAGCTCCACTGAAGCTTTCTTT
-,TRBV7-7,-,TRBJ2-5,CASSLARLSGTQYF,TGTGCTAGCAGCTTAGCCCGACTAAGTGGGACCCAGTACTTC